This T cell receptor (beta chain) was sequenced during a study of human T cells and chemical hapten exposure. Study at large: Patients were mainly female, each with alopecia areata, totalis or universalis.

V dropped 6 bases and J dropped 7 bases, with 15 bases sitting between them. There are 13 residues in the CDR3. This clonotype showed up many times. Its antigen is undetermined. Broader study findings: Relative to controls, expanded TCRs formed significantly more large CDR3 similarity clusters.

Time point here: pre-sensitization, week 0. Treatment denoted: therapeutic diphenylcyclopropenone sensitization with weekly scalp DPC. Alopecia patients deemed DPC-suitable, aged 18 to 70, excluding pregnancy. Extraction yielded total RNA from whole blood (unfractionated). A single record per CDR3 protein comes from TCRdb applying MiXCR to the RACE reads. The sample includes about 260,000 distinct CDR3 sequences, 8.6% of them seen just once. This material consisted of whole blood, taken in connection with sensitization to the hapten diphenylcyclopropenone (DPC). This receptor was obtained from a woman aged 40 to 50 with alopecia areata. Some clones in this sample may be carry-over from other donors' samples. The gene calls are TRBV12-3 or TRBV12-4 and TRBJ1-1; D is perhaps TRBD1 (6 bases). The CDR3 bases are TGTGCCAGCAGCACCGGGACACGAGTTGAAGCTTTCTTT. Translating gives CASSTGTRVEAFF.